This T cell receptor (beta chain) emerged from a study of circulating and synovial CD4+ cells in juvenile arthritis. Samples derive from patients with active juvenile idiopathic arthritis. Worth noting for this clone: As yet, its antigen is unknown.

Sequenced by immunoSEQ multiplex PCR; TCRdb stores in-frame clones only, minus some. The table records around 32,000 clones, over 90% of them present only once. The CDR3 is 15 amino acids. CDR1 is SGHRS, CDR2 YFSETQ, per germline. Trimming removed 0 bases at V and 5 bases at J, with 12 bases between. Study observations and caveats: The pathogenic-like versus bulk T cell difference escaped Vbeta family analysis.

This receptor was taken from a human donor with juvenile idiopathic arthritis. The chain has TRBV5-1 and TRBJ2-1; D uncertain. Sequencing used CD4+ T cells from blood. The CDR3 bases are TGCGCCAGCAGCTTGGTACTTACCCGAAACAATGAGCAGTTCTTC. Amino acid sequence: CASSLVLTRNNEQFF.